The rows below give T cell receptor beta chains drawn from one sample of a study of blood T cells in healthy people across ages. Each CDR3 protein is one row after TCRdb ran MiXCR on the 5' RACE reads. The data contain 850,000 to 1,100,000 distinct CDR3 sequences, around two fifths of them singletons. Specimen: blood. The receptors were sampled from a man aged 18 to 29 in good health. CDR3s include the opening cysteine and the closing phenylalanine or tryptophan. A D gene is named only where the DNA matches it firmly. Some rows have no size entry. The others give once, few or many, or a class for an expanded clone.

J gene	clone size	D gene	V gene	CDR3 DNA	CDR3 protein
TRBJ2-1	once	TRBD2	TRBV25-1	TGTGCCAGCAGTGAAAACGGGGGAGGGTCCTACAATGAGCAGTTCTTC	CASSENGGGSYNEQFF
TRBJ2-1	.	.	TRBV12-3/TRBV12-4	TGTGCCAGCAGGATCGGGCCTGCGATCTATGAGCAGTTCTTC	CASRIGPAIYEQFF
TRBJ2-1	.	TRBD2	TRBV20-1	TGCAGTGCGCGCGGGGGGTTCTCCTACAATGAGCAGTTCTTC	CSARGGFSYNEQFF
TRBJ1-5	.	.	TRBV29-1	TGCAGCGCGGCAGAAAATAGCAATCAGCCCCAGCATTTT	CSAAENSNQPQHF
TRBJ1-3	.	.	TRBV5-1	TGCGCCAGCAGCTCGGGGCTAGGGTCTGGAAACACCATATATTTT	CASSSGLGSGNTIYF
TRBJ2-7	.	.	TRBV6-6	TGTGCCAGCAGTTACTCTGCAGTTGGCAAATCCTACGAGCAGTACTTC	CASSYSAVGKSYEQYF
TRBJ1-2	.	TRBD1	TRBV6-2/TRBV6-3	TGTGCCAGCGAGCAGACAGGGAGTTATGGCTACACCTTC	CASEQTGSYGYTF
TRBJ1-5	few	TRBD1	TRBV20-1	TGCAGTGCTAGGGCAACAGGGGGATCGGGGCCCCAGCATTTT	CSARATGGSGPQHF
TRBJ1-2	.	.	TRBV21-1	TGTGCCAGCAGCAAAGCCCCCTGGCCAGGCGGGAAAGGCCATGGCTACACCTTC	CASSKAPWPGGKGHGYTF
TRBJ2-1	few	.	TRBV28	TGTGCCAGCAGTCCCTACAGGGCGTCCTACAATGAGCAGTTCTTC	CASSPYRASYNEQFF
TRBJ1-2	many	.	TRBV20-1	TGCAGTGCTCTTCAGTCTTATGGCTACACCTTC	CSALQSYGYTF
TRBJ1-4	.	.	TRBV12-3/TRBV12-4	TGTGCCAGCAGTTTAGGAGCGGGGGTCGGTGAAAAACTGTTTTTT	CASSLGAGVGEKLFF
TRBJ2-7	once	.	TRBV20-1	TGCAGTGCTAGACATAATTACTACGAGCAGTACTTC	CSARHNYYEQYF
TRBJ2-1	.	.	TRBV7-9	TGTGCCAGCAGCCCGTCAGGCAGGGCGCTAAACCCCACCTACAATGAGCAGTTCTTC	CASSPSGRALNPTYNEQFF
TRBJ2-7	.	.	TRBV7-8	TGTGCCAGCAGCGGTCCGGGTGAGAATCCTATAACGGGTTACGAGCAGTACTTC	CASSGPGENPITGYEQYF
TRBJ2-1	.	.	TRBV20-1	TGCAGTGCGGATTGTCGAGGGGATTCTATAAACTACAATGAGCAGTTCTTC	CSADCRGDSINYNEQFF
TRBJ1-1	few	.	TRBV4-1	TGCGCCAGCAGCCAAGTGGGGCGGGTTGAAGCTTTCTTT	CASSQVGRVEAFF
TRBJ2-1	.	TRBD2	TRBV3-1	TGTGCCAGCAGCCAAGTTGGCGGGGGGCCCATCTACAATGAGCAGTTCTTC	CASSQVGGGPIYNEQFF
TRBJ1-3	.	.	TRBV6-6	TGTGCCAGCAGTTACCAAAGCCCCAGCTCTGGAAACACCATATATTTT	CASSYQSPSSGNTIYF
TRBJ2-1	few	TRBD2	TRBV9	TGTGCCAGCAGCCTAATAGCGGGCACCAGCTCCTACAATGAGCAGTTCTTC	CASSLIAGTSSYNEQFF
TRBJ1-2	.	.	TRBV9	TGTGCCAGCAGCCCACGCCCAGAGACTAACTATGGCTACACCTTC	CASSPRPETNYGYTF
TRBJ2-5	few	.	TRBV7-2	TGTGCCAGCAGCCCCTCTGGACCGCCAAAGTACTTC	CASSPSGPPKYF
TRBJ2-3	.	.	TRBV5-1	TGCGCCAGCCTATCGGACAGATGGACAGATACGCAGTATTTT	CASLSDRWTDTQYF
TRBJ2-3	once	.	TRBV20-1	TGCAGTGCTAGAGATGGGTCTCGTAGCACAGATACGCAGTATTTT	CSARDGSRSTDTQYF
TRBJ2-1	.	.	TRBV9	TGTGCCAGCAGCGGAGAGGCCTACAATGAGCAGTTCTTC	CASSGEAYNEQFF
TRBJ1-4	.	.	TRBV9	TGTGCCAGCAGCGTAGGCCTGACTGAAAAACTGTTTTTT	CASSVGLTEKLFF
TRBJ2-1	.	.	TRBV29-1	TGCAGCGCCGGTGGAGGGTTGGGCAATGAGCAGTTCTTC	CSAGGGLGNEQFF
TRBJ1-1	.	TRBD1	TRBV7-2	TGTGCCAGCAGCTTAGAGACAGGGGAGCACACTGAAGCTTTCTTT	CASSLETGEHTEAFF
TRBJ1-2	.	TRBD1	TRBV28	TGTGCCAGCAGTGAAGACAGGGAGGCTAACTATGGCTACACCTTC	CASSEDREANYGYTF
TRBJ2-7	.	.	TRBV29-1	TGCAGCGTTGAGAAGGACCTCTCCTACAATGAGCAGTACTTC	CSVEKDLSYNEQYF
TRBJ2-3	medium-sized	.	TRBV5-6	TGTGCCAGCAGCTTCCCAGGCGAGTCCCCAACAGATACGCAGTATTTT	CASSFPGESPTDTQYF
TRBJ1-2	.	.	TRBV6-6	TGTGCCAGCGCCGGGAGGAATAACTATGGCTACACCTTC	CASAGRNNYGYTF
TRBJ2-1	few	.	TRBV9	TGTGCCAGCAGCGTAAGAGGGAAAGTGAACTACAATGAGCAGTTCTTC	CASSVRGKVNYNEQFF
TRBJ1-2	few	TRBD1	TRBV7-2	TGTGCCAGCAGCGTTAAGACAGGGGGGAACGGCTACACCTTC	CASSVKTGGNGYTF
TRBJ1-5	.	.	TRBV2	TGTGCCAGCAGCCGGGAGAGGGCCCTGAATCAGCCCCAGCATTTT	CASSRERALNQPQHF
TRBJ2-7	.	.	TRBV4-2	TGTGCCGGCAGCCAAGTTGACGCCGCGACGCAGTACTTC	CAGSQVDAATQYF
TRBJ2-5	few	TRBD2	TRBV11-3	TGTGCCAGCAGCTTGGGGGGGGTCGAAGAGACCCAGTACTTC	CASSLGGVEETQYF
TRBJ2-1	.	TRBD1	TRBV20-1	TGCAGTGCGGAAGACAGGGGACGCCACTACAATGAGCAGTTCTTC	CSAEDRGRHYNEQFF
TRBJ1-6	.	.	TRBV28	TGTGCCAGCACCGGGGTCCAAGGGTTTTTTTCGAATTCACCCCTCCACTTT	CASTGVQGFFSNSPLHF
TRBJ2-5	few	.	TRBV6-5	TGTGCCAGCAGTCACGACAGTACTGGAGAGACCCAGTACTTC	CASSHDSTGETQYF
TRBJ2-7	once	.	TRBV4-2	TGTGCCAGCAGCCAAGAATGGAGAACCGGGACACACTACGAGCAGTACTTC	CASSQEWRTGTHYEQYF
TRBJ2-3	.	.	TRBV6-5	TGTGCCAGCTGGACCGGGAGCACAGATACGCAGTATTTT	CASWTGSTDTQYF
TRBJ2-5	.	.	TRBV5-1	TGCGCCAGCAGCTTGGGAGCAAGACTCGACAATGAGCAGTACTTC	CASSLGARLDNEQYF
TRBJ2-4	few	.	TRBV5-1	TGCGCCAGCAGCCTCAGACCGAGAAACATTCAGTACTTC	CASSLRPRNIQYF
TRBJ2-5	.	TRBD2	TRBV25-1	TGTGCCAGCAGTGGGGGACTAGCGGGAAGAGGGGGGGCCTACAATGAGCAGTACTTC	CASSGGLAGRGGAYNEQYF
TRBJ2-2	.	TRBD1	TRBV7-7	TGTGCTAGCAGCCCGATGGCGGGTACAGGGGGGACCGGGGAGCTGTTTTTT	CASSPMAGTGGTGELFF
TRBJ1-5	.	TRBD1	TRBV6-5	TGTGCCAGCAGTTTTACGGACAGGGACCAGCCCCAGCATTTT	CASSFTDRDQPQHF